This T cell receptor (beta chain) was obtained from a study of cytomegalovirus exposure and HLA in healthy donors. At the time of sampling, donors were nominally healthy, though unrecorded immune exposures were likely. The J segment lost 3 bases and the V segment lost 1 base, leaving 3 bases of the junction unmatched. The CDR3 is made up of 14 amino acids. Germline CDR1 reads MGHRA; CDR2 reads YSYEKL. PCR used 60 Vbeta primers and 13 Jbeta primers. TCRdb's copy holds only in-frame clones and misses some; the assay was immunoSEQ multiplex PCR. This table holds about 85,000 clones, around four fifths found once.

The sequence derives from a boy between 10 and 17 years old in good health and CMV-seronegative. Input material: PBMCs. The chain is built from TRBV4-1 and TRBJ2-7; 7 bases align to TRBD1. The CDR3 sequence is CASSQGDSNYEQYF. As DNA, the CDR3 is TGCGCCAGCAGCCAAGGGGACAGCAACTACGAGCAGTACTTC.